What follows are 21 T cell receptor beta chains derived from one specimen sequenced in a study of Graves' ophthalmopathy and Graves' hyperthyroidism. Amplification of TCR beta CDR3 regions used RNA transcripts. HTBI primers served in a first-round RT-PCR, which a second-round multiplex PCR followed. TCRdb re-analysed the multiplex PCR reads in MiXCR, keeping a single row per CDR3 protein. Found here are around 520,000 distinct CDR3 sequences, 35% to 45% of them singletons; the top ten hold about 4.1%. Sequencing was performed on peripheral blood or thyroid tissue (not recorded which). The receptor set was obtained from an adult man with Graves' hyperthyroidism.

With respect to this clonotype: The junction and the germline gene differ at one end; a read error may be behind it. This chain joins TRBV10-3 and TRBJ1-5, with D unresolved. This CDR3 has 15 residues. Per germline, CDR1 ENHRY and CDR2 SYGVKD. CDR3 in DNA: TGTGCCAGCAGTGAATCGGGATATAGCAATCAGCCCCAGCATTTT. It translates to CASSESGYSNQPQHF.

This chain uses TRBV2 with TRBJ1-2, with D unclear. Germline V gene sequence: CDR1 SNHLY, CDR2 FYNNEI. The CDR3 length is 12 residues. The ends were cut back, 7 bases at V and 8 bases at J, with 14 bases in the middle. DNA of the CDR3: TGTGCCAGCATGGACGGCGTGCAAGGCTACACCTTC. Amino acid sequence: CASMDGVQGYTF.

The rearrangement joins TRBV29-1 to TRBJ2-5; the D gene is possibly TRBD1 (5 bases). V was shortened by 4 bases and J by 1 base, with 13 bases between the two germline ends. Germline CDR1 reads SQVTM; CDR2 reads ANQGSEA. The CDR3 is 14 residues long. The CDR3 region has the DNA TGCAGCGTTGTGGGAACAGGAATCCAAGAGACCCAGTACTTC. It encodes CSVVGTGIQETQYF. Based on the CDR3 plus reference TRBV29-1 and TRBJ2-5, the full variable domain is SAVISQKPSRDICQRGTSLTIQCQVDSQVTMMFWYRQQPGQSLTLIATANQGSEATYESGFVIDKFPISRPNLTFSTLTVSNMSPEDSSIYLCSVVGTGIQETQYFGPGTRLLVL.

The rearrangement uses TRBV2 and TRBJ1-6; TRBD1 aligns across 8 bases. The CDR3 has 14 residues. Germline loops: CDR1 SNHLY, CDR2 FYNNEI. The J segment lost 5 bases and the V segment lost 6 bases, leaving 3 bases of the junction unmatched. As DNA, the CDR3 is TGTGCCAGCAGACAGGGGGAGAATAATTCACCCCTCCACTTT. This translates into CASRQGENNSPLHF.

The genes are TRBV28 and TRBJ2-5; D is unclear. The CDR3 consists of 14 residues. Trimming pared 2 bases from V and 2 bases from J, leaving 9 bases between. Germline V gene lookup returns CDR1 MDHEN and CDR2 SYDVKM. In DNA form, the CDR3 reads TGTGCCAGCAGTTTACGGGCAGTACAAGAGACCCAGTACTTC. Its translation: CASSLRAVQETQYF.

This clonotype was picked up many times. The rearrangement uses TRBV2 and TRBJ1-5; tentatively, D is TRBD1 (5 bases). This CDR3 has 15 residues. Looked up from germline, CDR1 is SNHLY and CDR2 is FYNNEI. Trimming took 7 bases from V and 6 from J, leaving 19 bases between them. The DNA for the CDR3 is TGTGCCAGCACACGAAGGTCGGAAAGGGGTCAGCCCCAGCATTTT. Encoded protein: CASTRRSERGQPQHF. Variable domain in full (rest from reference TRBV2 and TRBJ1-5): EPEVTQTPSHQVTQMGQEVILRCVPISNHLYFYWYRQILGQKVEFLVSFYNNEISEKSEIFDDQFSVERPDGSNFTLKIRSTKLEDSAMYFCASTRRSERGQPQHFGDGTRLSIL.

This clonotype was counted at least ten times. The chain couples TRBV10-3 to TRBJ2-7; 11 nucleotides align to TRBD2. The CDR3 spans 15 residues. The J segment lost 4 bases and the V segment lost 0 bases, leaving 2 bases of the junction unmatched. Germline V gene lookup returns CDR1 ENHRY and CDR2 SYGVKD. The CDR3 is CAISESTSGVYEQYF. CDR3 DNA: TGTGCCATCAGTGAGTCGACTAGCGGGGTGTACGAGCAGTACTTC.

The chain carries TRBV15 and TRBJ2-5; D is uncertain. Germline V lookup: CDR1 LNHNV, CDR2 YYDKDF (reference sequence). The CDR3 is 13 amino acids. V lost 1 base and J 3 bases, leaving 6 bases between the germline ends. The CDR3 DNA follows: TGTGCCACCAGCAGAGGATCAAAAGAGACCCAGTACTTC. Translation gives CATSRGSKETQYF.

This clonotype appeared many times. V gene TRBV7-6 combines with J gene TRBJ2-5, with D perhaps TRBD2 (6 bases). Trimming took off 4 bases at V and 3 bases at J, with 15 bases between the two ends. This CDR3 has 15 residues. Germline CDR1 is SGHVS and CDR2 is FNYEAQ. CDR3 sequence: CASSYGTAREETQYF. The CDR3 nucleotides are TGTGCCAGCAGCTATGGGACTGCGCGGGAAGAGACCCAGTACTTC.

Ten or more counts support this clonotype. The rearrangement links TRBV14 to TRBJ1-1, with D possibly matching TRBD1 (6 bases). V dropped 4 bases and J dropped 2 bases, with 14 bases sitting between them. CDR3 length: 15 residues. From germline, CDR1 is SGHDN and CDR2 FVKESK. The DNA for the CDR3 is TGTGCCAGCAGCCCAATCGGACAGATCAACACTGAAGCTTTCTTT. Translating it yields CASSPIGQINTEAFF.

This clonotype was detected many times. The J gene is TRBJ2-2, the V gene TRBV5-1; the D gene is possibly TRBD2 (6 bases). Trimming removed 3 bases at V and 3 bases at J, with 12 bases between. The germline gives CDR1 SGHRS, CDR2 YFSETQ. The CDR3 contains 15 residues. CDR3 sequence (DNA): TGCGCCAGCAGCTGGGGACTGCAAGACACCGGGGAGCTGTTTTTT. It encodes CASSWGLQDTGELFF.

The chain carries TRBV6-6 and TRBJ2-7; 11 bases agree with TRBD2. J gave up 7 bases and V 0 bases, and 11 bases lay outside the gene matches. The CDR3 is 17 amino acids. The germline V gene encodes CDR1 MNHNY and CDR2 SVGAGI (reference sequence). In nucleotides, the CDR3 is TGTGCCAGCAGTTACTCGGGGGGACTAGCGGCATACAATGAGCAGTACTTC. Its translation is CASSYSGGLAAYNEQYF.

Comment on this clonotype: A junction end diverges from the germline sequence, so it may reflect a read error. This chain joins TRBV7-8 and TRBJ2-7; TRBD1 agrees at 10 bases. Germline lookup yields CDR1 SGHVS and CDR2 FQNEAQ. CDR3 length: 14 amino acids. The CDR3: CASSFLTGGYEQCF. The CDR3 DNA sequence: TGTGCCAGCAGCTTCCTGACAGGGGGCTACGAGCAGTGCTTC.

As DNA, the CDR3 is TGTGCCAGCAGTTCGGGGTCCCGCGGGTTGGACAATCAGCCCCAGCATTTT. This gives the protein CASSSGSRGLDNQPQHF. This chain uses TRBV6-5 with TRBJ1-5; D gene uncertain. V lost 4 bases and J lost 3, with 19 bases in between. The CDR3 has 17 residues. Germline CDR1 MNHEY, CDR2 SVGAGI.

This clonotype was observed many times. This sequence joins TRBV6-6 and TRBJ1-5, with D possibly matching TRBD1 (6 bases). Germline loops: CDR1 MNHNY, CDR2 SVGAGI (reference sequence). The CDR3 sequence is 13 residues long. The germline V and J ends were trimmed by 7 bases and 7 bases, with 14 bases remaining between them. CDR3 nucleotide sequence: TGTGCCAGCACCGGGGGGCCGAGCCAGCCCCAGCATTTT. Protein product: CASTGGPSQPQHF.

This clonotype was found a few times. The chain links TRBV7-3 to TRBJ1-1; possibly TRBD1 for D (5 bases). Germline V gives CDR1 SGHTA, CDR2 FQGTGA. With 8 bases removed from V and 10 bases from J, the gap between germline ends came to 17 bases. This CDR3 spans 12 amino acids. CDR3 protein: CASGIGGTPAFF. The CDR3 nucleotides read TGTGCCAGCGGCATCGGGGGGACTCCAGCTTTCTTT.

The sample holds a few counts of this clonotype. The chain joins TRBV2 to TRBJ2-3; 8 nucleotides match TRBD1. The V and J ends lost 0 bases and 4 bases, in that order; junction bases with no gene match: 9. Germline V gene lookup returns CDR1 SNHLY and CDR2 FYNNEI. The CDR3 length is 17 residues. Here the CDR3 DNA reads TGTGCCAGCAGTGAAGCTAGCCCCGGGACAGGTCCAGATACGCAGTATTTT. Amino acid sequence: CASSEASPGTGPDTQYF.

The chain couples TRBV20-1 to TRBJ2-3, with 12 nucleotides matching TRBD2. The germline gives CDR1 DFQATT, CDR2 SNEGSKA (reference sequence). This CDR3 contains 15 residues. The V and J ends lost 4 bases and 1 base, in that order; junction bases with no gene match: 3. CDR3 DNA: TGCAGTGCTACAACTAGCGGGGGGCGCACAGATACGCAGTATTTT. As protein: CSATTSGGRTDTQYF.

The chain uses TRBV28 and TRBJ1-1; D possibly corresponds to TRBD1 (6 bases). This CDR3 spans 15 amino acids. The germline V gene has CDR1 MDHEN and CDR2 SYDVKM. The V end lost 1 base, the J end lost 1 base, and 10 bases lay between the germline ends. Here the CDR3 DNA reads TGTGCCAGCAGTTTATCTACAGGGCAGAACACTGAAGCTTTCTTT. This codes for CASSLSTGQNTEAFF. Full variable domain (remainder filled in from reference TRBV28 and TRBJ1-1): DVKVTQSSRYLVKRTGEKVFLECVQDMDHENMFWYRQDPGLGLRLIYFSYDVKMKEKGDIPEGYSVSREKKERFSLILESASTNQTSMYLCASSLSTGQNTEAFFGQGTRLTVV.

This clonotype came up many times. The V and J genes are TRBV7-8 and TRBJ2-5, with 9 bases that match TRBD2. This CDR3 is 16 amino acids long. Germline V gene sequence: CDR1 SGHVS, CDR2 FQNEAQ. V gave up 1 base and J gave up 2 bases; unmatched junction bases: 5. In nucleotides, the CDR3 is TGTGCCAGCAGCTTAGGTCGCGGGGGGGTGCAAGAGACCCAGTACTTC. Amino acid sequence: CASSLGRGGVQETQYF.

This clonotype came up a few times. The V gene is TRBV12-3 or TRBV12-4, the J gene TRBJ1-4; possible D gene TRBD1, 6 bases. This CDR3 is 14 amino acids long. The germline V and J ends were trimmed by 11 bases and 4 bases, with 17 bases remaining between them. CDR3 in amino acids: CAGTLGALNEKLFF. CDR3 sequence (DNA): TGTGCCGGCACCCTGGGGGCCCTTAATGAAAAACTGTTTTTT.